Listed below are T cell receptor beta chains from one sample, sequenced in a study of cytomegalovirus exposure and HLA in healthy donors. Sequencing was performed with immunoSEQ multiplex PCR; in TCRdb, only in-frame clones are kept and a portion is missing. The sample includes 150,000 to 200,000 clones, roughly 85% of them seen just once. Input material: PBMCs. These receptor sequences come from a woman between 50 and 59 years old in good health and CMV-seronegative. The conserved cysteine and the conserved F or W are not part of the CDR3 here. D genes are given only for firm matches.

TRBJ1-1 | 12 | TRBD1 | TRBV15 | ATSRQGDGTEAF
TRBJ2-3 | 14 | - | TRBV5-1 | ASSLAATVGTDTQY
TRBJ2-5 | 12 | TRBD2 | TRBV28 | ASSFSGNQETQY
TRBJ2-2 | 13 | TRBD1 | TRBV6-6 | ASSAGTGGHGELF
TRBJ2-7 | 12 | - | TRBV2 | ASSLRGSQGEQY
TRBJ1-1 | 12 | - | TRBV28 | ASSVRGANTEAF
TRBJ1-6 | 12 | - | TRBV7-2 | ASSLAGGNSPLH
TRBJ2-4 | 12 | TRBD1 | TRBV9 | ASSQGEAKNIQY
TRBJ2-1 | 11 | - | TRBV19 | ASSLNTGNEQF
TRBJ1-1 | 16 | - | TRBV27 | ASSSPTGRAISGTEAF
TRBJ1-2 | 12 | - | TRBV11-2 | ASSLEAGWNGYT
TRBJ2-7 | 13 | TRBD2 | TRBV18 | ASSPPAGASYEQY
TRBJ2-7 | 14 | TRBD2 | TRBV5-1 | ASSLVVAGGTYEQY
TRBJ2-1 | 15 | TRBD2 | TRBV4-3 | ASSQEWSGTSYNGQF
TRBJ2-3 | 12 | - | TRBV4-1 | ASSQQGSTDTQY
TRBJ1-4 | 13 | - | TRBV18 | ASSSRRHSNEKLF
TRBJ2-1 | 9 | - | TRBV7-9 | ASGSHNEQF
TRBJ2-7 | 14 | - | TRBV28 | ASSSPPGLSTYEQY
TRBJ2-1 | 14 | - | TRBV4-2 | ASSQEGLSSYNEQF
TRBJ2-7 | 15 | TRBD1 | TRBV18 | ASSPLLRQGASYEQY
TRBJ2-1 | 13 | TRBD2 | TRBV11-2 | ASSLASGSHNEQF
TRBJ1-2 | 12 | TRBD1 | TRBV6-1 | ASSPGTANYGYT
TRBJ2-2 | 13 | - | TRBV7-9 | ASSRENTNTGELF
TRBJ1-2 | 15 | TRBD1 | TRBV28 | ASSSYPPQGANYGYT
TRBJ2-7 | 14 | - | TRBV5-1 | ASSPTPQPLTYEQY
TRBJ2-3 | 11 | - | TRBV7-8 | ASSGGERDTQY
TRBJ1-2 | 11 | - | TRBV5-5 | ASSLQVNYGYT
TRBJ2-7 | 13 | - | TRBV5-6 | ASSNSPQGSYEQY